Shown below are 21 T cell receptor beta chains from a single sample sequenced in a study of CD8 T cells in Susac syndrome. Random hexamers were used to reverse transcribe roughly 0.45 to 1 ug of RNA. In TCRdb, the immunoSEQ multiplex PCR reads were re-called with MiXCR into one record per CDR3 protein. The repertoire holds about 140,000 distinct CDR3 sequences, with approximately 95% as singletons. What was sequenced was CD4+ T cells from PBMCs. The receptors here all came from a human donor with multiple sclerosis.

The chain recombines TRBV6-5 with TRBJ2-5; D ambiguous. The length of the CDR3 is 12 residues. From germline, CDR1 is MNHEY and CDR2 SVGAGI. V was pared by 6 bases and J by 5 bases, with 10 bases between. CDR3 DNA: TGTGCCAGCAGCACTGATCGTGAGACCCAGTACTTC. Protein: CASSTDRETQYF.

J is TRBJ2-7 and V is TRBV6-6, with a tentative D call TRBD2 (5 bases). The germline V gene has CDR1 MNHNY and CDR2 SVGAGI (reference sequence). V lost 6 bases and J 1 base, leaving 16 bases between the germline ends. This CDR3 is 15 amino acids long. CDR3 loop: CASRLTRTGSYEQYF. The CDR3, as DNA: TGTGCCAGCAGACTCACTCGGACGGGATCCTACGAGCAGTACTTC.

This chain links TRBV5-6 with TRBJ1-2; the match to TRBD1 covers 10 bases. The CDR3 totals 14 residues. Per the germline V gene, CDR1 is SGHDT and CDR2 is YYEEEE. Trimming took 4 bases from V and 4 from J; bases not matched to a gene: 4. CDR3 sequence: CASSPTGGAYGYTF. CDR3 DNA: TGTGCCAGCAGCCCGACAGGGGGCGCCTATGGCTACACCTTC.

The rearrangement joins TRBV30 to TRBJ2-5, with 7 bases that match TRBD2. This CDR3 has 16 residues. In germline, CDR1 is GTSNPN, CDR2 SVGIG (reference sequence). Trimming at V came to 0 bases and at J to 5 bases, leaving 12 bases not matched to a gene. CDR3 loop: CAWSVWGGGDRETQYF. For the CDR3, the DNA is TGTGCCTGGAGTGTATGGGGCGGGGGTGACCGGGAGACCCAGTACTTC.

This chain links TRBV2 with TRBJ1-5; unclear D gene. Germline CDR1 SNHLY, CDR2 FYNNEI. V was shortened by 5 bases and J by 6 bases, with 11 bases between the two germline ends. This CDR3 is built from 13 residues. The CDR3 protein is CASSPTFFQPQHF. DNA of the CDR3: TGTGCCAGCAGTCCGACGTTCTTTCAGCCCCAGCATTTT.

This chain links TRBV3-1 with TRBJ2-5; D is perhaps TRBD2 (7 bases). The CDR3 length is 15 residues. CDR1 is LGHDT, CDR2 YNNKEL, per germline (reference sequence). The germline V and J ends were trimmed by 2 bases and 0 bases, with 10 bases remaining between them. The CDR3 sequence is CASSQRGAYQETQYF. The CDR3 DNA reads TGTGCCAGCAGCCAACGGGGGGCCTACCAAGAGACCCAGTACTTC.

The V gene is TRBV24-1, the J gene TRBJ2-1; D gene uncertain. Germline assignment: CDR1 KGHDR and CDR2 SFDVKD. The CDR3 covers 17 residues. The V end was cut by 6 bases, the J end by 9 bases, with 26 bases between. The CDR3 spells CATSPPLRVGITGEQFF. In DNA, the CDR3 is TGTGCCACCAGTCCCCCCTTACGTGTAGGGATTACCGGTGAGCAGTTCTTC.

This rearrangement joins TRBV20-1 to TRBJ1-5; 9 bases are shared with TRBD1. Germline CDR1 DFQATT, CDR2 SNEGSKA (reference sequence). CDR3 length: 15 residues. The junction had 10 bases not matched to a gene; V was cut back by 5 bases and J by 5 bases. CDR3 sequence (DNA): TGCAGTGCTCGTTGGGGACAGGGCTTGTATCAGCCCCAGCATTTT. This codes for CSARWGQGLYQPQHF.

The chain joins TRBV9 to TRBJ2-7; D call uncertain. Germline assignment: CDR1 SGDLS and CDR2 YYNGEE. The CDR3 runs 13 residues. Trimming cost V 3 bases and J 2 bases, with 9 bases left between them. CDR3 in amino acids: CASSANYPYEQYF. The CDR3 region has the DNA TGTGCCAGCAGCGCCAATTATCCCTACGAGCAGTACTTC.

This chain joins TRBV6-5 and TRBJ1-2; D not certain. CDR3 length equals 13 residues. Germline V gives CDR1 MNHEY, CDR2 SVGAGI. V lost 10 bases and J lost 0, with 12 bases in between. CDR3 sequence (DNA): TGTGCCATCCGAGCCGAAGCTAACTATGGCTACACCTTC. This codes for CAIRAEANYGYTF.

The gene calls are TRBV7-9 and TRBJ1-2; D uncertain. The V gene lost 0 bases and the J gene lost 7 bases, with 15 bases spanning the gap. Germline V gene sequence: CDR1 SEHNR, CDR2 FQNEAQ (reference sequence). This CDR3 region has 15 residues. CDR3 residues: CASSLAVSSVAGYTF. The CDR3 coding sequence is TGTGCCAGCAGCTTAGCTGTATCATCTGTGGCTGGCTACACCTTC.

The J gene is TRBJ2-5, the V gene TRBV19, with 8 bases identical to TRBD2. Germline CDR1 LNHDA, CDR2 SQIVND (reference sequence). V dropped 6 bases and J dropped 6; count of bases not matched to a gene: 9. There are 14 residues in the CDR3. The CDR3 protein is CASSHQRGRKTQYF. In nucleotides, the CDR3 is TGTGCCAGTAGCCACCAGCGGGGGAGGAAGACCCAGTACTTC.

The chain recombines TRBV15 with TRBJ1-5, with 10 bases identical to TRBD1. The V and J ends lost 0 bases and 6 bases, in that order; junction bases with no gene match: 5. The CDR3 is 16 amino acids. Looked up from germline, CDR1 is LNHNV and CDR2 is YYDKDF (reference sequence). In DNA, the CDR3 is TGTGCCACCAGCAGAGATCGACAGGGGGCCAGTCAGCCCCAGCATTTT. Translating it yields CATSRDRQGASQPQHF.

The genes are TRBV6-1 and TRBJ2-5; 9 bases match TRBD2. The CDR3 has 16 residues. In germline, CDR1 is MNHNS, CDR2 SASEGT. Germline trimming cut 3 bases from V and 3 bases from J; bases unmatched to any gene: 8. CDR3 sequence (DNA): TGTGCCAGCAGTGACCGGTTTCGCGGGAGGGAAGAGACCCAGTACTTC. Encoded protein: CASSDRFRGREETQYF.

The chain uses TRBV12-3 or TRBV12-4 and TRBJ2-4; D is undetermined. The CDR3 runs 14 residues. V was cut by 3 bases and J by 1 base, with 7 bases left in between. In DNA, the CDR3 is TGTGCCAGCAGTTTGGGCAGGGCCAAAAACATTCAGTACTTC. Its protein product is CASSLGRAKNIQYF.

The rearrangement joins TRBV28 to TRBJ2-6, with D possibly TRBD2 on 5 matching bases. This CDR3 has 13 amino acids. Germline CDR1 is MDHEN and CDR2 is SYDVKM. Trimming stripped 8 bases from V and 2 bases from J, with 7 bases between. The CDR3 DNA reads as TGTGCCAGCGGGAGAACTGGGGCCAACGTCCTGACTTTC. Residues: CASGRTGANVLTF. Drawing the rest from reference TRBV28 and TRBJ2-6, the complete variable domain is DVKVTQSSRYLVKRTGEKVFLECVQDMDHENMFWYRQDPGLGLRLIYFSYDVKMKEKGDIPEGYSVSREKKERFSLILESASTNQTSMYLCASGRTGANVLTFGAGSRLTVL.

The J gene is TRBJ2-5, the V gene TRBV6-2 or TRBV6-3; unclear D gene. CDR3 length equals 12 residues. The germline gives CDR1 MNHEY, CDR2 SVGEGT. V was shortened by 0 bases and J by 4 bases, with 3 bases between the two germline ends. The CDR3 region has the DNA TGTGCCAGCAGTTACTCTGGAGAGACCCAGTACTTC. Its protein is CASSYSGETQYF.

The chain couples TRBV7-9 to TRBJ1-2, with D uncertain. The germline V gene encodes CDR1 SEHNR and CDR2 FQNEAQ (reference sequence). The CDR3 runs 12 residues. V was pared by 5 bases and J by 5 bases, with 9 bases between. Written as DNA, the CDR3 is TGTGCCAGCAGCACCGACACGTATGGCTACACCTTC. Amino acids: CASSTDTYGYTF.

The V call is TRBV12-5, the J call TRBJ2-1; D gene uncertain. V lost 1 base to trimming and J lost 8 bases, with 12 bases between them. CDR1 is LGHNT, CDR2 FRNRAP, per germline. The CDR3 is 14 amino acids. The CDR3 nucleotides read TGTGCTAGTGGTTTGGCCCGGTCGACCGATGAGCAGTTCTTC. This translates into CASGLARSTDEQFF. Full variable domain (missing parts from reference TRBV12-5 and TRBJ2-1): DARVTQTPRHKVTEMGQEVTMRCQPILGHNTVFWYRQTMMQGLELLAYFRNRAPLDDSGMPKDRFSAEMPDATLATLKIQPSEPRDSAVYFCASGLARSTDEQFFGPGTRLTVL.

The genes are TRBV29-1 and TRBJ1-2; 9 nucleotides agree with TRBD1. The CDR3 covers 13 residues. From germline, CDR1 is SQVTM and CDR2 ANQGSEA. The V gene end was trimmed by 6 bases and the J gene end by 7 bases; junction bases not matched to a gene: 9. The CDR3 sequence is CSVGTGQLSGYTF. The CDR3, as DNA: TGCAGCGTAGGGACAGGGCAATTGAGTGGCTACACCTTC.

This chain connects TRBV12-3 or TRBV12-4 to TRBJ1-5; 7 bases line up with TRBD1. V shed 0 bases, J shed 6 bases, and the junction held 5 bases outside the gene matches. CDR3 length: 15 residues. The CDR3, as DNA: TGTGCCAGCAGTTTAGCAGGGGGCGCGTCTCAGCCCCAGCATTTT. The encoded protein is CASSLAGGASQPQHF.